The 22 T cell receptor beta chains in this list originate from one sample, sequenced in a study of Graves' ophthalmopathy and Graves' hyperthyroidism. Amplification of the TCR beta CDR3 regions used RNA transcripts (as template). First-round RT-PCR used HTBI primers; second-round multiplex PCR followed. TCRdb used MiXCR to reprocess the multiplex PCR reads, holding one entry per CDR3 protein. Of hundreds of thousands of distinct CDR3 sequences listed, about 21% are singletons. What was sequenced was peripheral blood. All receptors derive from a woman younger than 30 with stable Graves' hyperthyroidism.

This clonotype was counted at least ten times. The J gene is TRBJ1-1, the V gene TRBV30; TRBD1 matches 7 bases. Germline loops: CDR1 GTSNPN, CDR2 SVGIG (reference sequence). V was clipped by 5 bases and J by 1 base; unmatched bases: 4. The CDR3 loop spans 13 amino acids. Written as DNA, the CDR3 is TGTGCCTGGGACAGGGTCCCGAACACTGAAGCTTTCTTT. Protein sequence: CAWDRVPNTEAFF.

This chain joins TRBV28 and TRBJ2-5, with 9 nucleotides matching TRBD1. The CDR3 has 12 residues. The junction had 9 bases not matched to a gene; V was cut back by 10 bases and J by 9 bases. Per the germline V gene, CDR1 is MDHEN and CDR2 is SYDVKM. The DNA for the CDR3 is TGTGCCACCGGGACAGGGACTTTGGCCCAGTACTTC. It yields the protein CATGTGTLAQYF.

This clonotype was seen repeatedly, ten times or more. The chain combines TRBV5-8 with TRBJ2-7; TRBD1 or TRBD2 may be the D gene (6 bases each). Between the trimmed V and J ends, which lost 2 bases and 12 bases, there was a span of 21 bases. Per the germline V gene, CDR1 is SGHTS and CDR2 is YDEGEE. The CDR3 runs 14 residues. The CDR3 DNA is TGTGCCAGCAGCTTAGGGGGACTTCCTCGGTCGGGGTACTTC. This encodes CASSLGGLPRSGYF.

This clonotype was seen at least ten times. Germline is not matched at one junction end, which may reflect a read error. V gene TRBV12-3 or TRBV12-4 combines with J gene TRBJ1-1, with TRBD1 matching 9 bases. The CDR3 runs to 14 residues. The CDR3 spells CASTLNRGLTEAFF. The CDR3 DNA sequence: TGTGCCAGCACTTTAAACAGGGGGCTTACTGAAGCTTTCTTT.

This clonotype came up many times. This chain uses TRBV12-3 or TRBV12-4 with TRBJ1-5; the D is unclear. V lost 3 bases and J 8 bases, leaving 8 bases between the germline ends. The CDR3 consists of 12 residues. CDR3 DNA: TGTGCCAGCAGTTTTTGGGCTGAGCCCCAGCATTTT. Protein: CASSFWAEPQHF.

This clonotype was picked up many times. The conserved phenylalanine or tryptophan is not found at the CDR3 terminus, so this likely reflects a read error. The chain employs TRBV20-1 and TRBJ1-2; a weak D match, TRBD1 (6 bases). CDR3 length: 12 residues. Trimming removed 3 bases at V and 4 bases at J, with 9 bases between. Germline CDR1 reads DFQATT; CDR2 reads SNEGSKA (reference sequence). Here the CDR3 reads CSASPDSYGYTL. CDR3 nucleotide sequence: TGCAGTGCTAGCCCGGACAGCTATGGCTACACCCTC.

This clonotype occurred many times. The junction does not match germline at one end; this may be a read error. The chain recombines TRBV6-4 with TRBJ2-6; D is unclear. The germline V gene encodes CDR1 MRHNA and CDR2 SNTAGT. This CDR3 has 14 residues. The chain's CDR3 is CASSNTSEANVLTF. The DNA for the CDR3 is TGTGCCAGCAGTAACACGTCTGAGGCCAACGTCCTGACTTTC.

At least ten counts were recorded for this clonotype. V is TRBV5-1 and J is TRBJ2-5; D is undetermined. CDR3 size: 14 residues. The germline V gene has CDR1 SGHRS and CDR2 YFSETQ. The ends were cut back, 1 base at V and 0 bases at J, with 7 bases in the middle. CDR3 DNA: TGCGCCAGCAGCTTGTCACAGCACCAAGAGACCCAGTACTTC. It codes for CASSLSQHQETQYF.

This clonotype was recorded at least ten times. The V and J genes are TRBV12-3 or TRBV12-4 and TRBJ1-2; D is uncertain. V was cut by 2 bases and J by 3 bases, with 7 bases left in between. The CDR3 length is 13 residues. CDR3 residues: CASSLQEDYGYTF. The CDR3 nucleotides are TGTGCCAGCAGTTTACAGGAGGACTATGGCTACACCTTC.

This clonotype was seen ten or more times. The rearrangement links TRBV12-3 or TRBV12-4 to TRBJ2-5, with a tentative D call TRBD2 (5 bases). The CDR3 extends over 12 amino acids. Trimming took 3 bases from V and 4 from J, leaving 6 bases between them. Here the CDR3 DNA reads TGTGCCAGCAGTTTTACTAGAGAGACCCAGTACTTC. This sequence encodes CASSFTRETQYF.

The CDR3 nucleotides are TGTGCCAGCAGTTTAGAGGGATTGCCCACTGAAGCTTTCTTT. It translates to CASSLEGLPTEAFF. The J gene is TRBJ1-1, the V gene TRBV12-3 or TRBV12-4; D uncertain. Trimming removed 1 base at V and 4 bases at J, with 10 bases between. The CDR3 totals 14 residues.

The V and J genes are TRBV4-1 and TRBJ1-1; TRBD1 aligns across 7 bases. V shed 3 bases and J 13 bases; nucleotides not matched to a gene: 11. The CDR3 is made up of 13 amino acids. Germline loops: CDR1 MGHRA, CDR2 YSYEKL. This chain's CDR3 is CASSHELTGQCFF. CDR3 sequence (DNA): TGCGCCAGCAGCCATGAATTGACAGGGCAATGTTTCTTT.

Many counts were recorded for this clonotype. This chain links TRBV6-5 with TRBJ1-3, with 7 bases that match TRBD1. The ends lost 2 bases at V and 2 bases at J; junction bases unmatched: 0. Germline CDR1 is MNHEY and CDR2 is SVGAGI. The CDR3 totals 14 residues. In DNA, the CDR3 is TGTGCCAGCAGTTACACAGGGGCTGGAAACACCATATATTTT. Its translation: CASSYTGAGNTIYF.

This clonotype was detected many times. The V call is TRBV5-1, the J call TRBJ2-7; D is unresolved. This CDR3 has 13 residues. V lost 1 base and J lost 6, with 11 bases in between. The germline V gene encodes CDR1 SGHRS and CDR2 YFSETQ. In nucleotides, the CDR3 is TGCGCCAGCAGCTTGAGGGCGGACCTCGAGCAGTACTTC. It encodes CASSLRADLEQYF.

The chain uses TRBV12-3 or TRBV12-4 and TRBJ2-5, with TRBD2 matching over 8 bases. V lost 4 bases, J lost 2 bases, and 9 bases stayed unmatched. The CDR3 is made up of 16 amino acids. CDR3 sequence (DNA): TGTGCCAGCAGTTCCCTGGGCGGGGGGCGACAAGAGACCCAGTACTTC. This sequence encodes CASSSLGGGRQETQYF.

This clonotype showed up many times. V usage is TRBV6-5 and J usage is TRBJ1-6; D possibly corresponds to TRBD1 (5 bases). In germline, CDR1 is MNHEY, CDR2 SVGAGI. The CDR3 sequence is 17 residues long. V was trimmed by 2 bases and J by 6 bases, leaving 17 bases between them. CDR3 bases: TGTGCCAGCAGTTACGGTTTCTTGGATAGGGGTAATTCACCCCTCCACTTT. Protein product: CASSYGFLDRGNSPLHF.

This clonotype was recorded many times. The rearrangement joins TRBV3-1 to TRBJ2-2, with D perhaps TRBD1 or TRBD2 (6 bases each). The germline V and J ends were trimmed by 3 bases and 7 bases, with 18 bases remaining between them. The CDR3 covers 16 residues. Germline CDR1 LGHDT, CDR2 YNNKEL (reference sequence). As DNA, the CDR3 is TGTGCCAGCAGCCATTCGCCGGGGGCGCAGGTCGGGGAGCTGTTTTTT. This translates into CASSHSPGAQVGELFF. The full variable domain, with the rest looked up from reference TRBV3-1 and TRBJ2-2, is DTAVSQTPKYLVTQMGNDKSIKCEQNLGHDTMYWYKQDSKKFLKIMFSYNNKELIINETVPNRFSPKSPDKAHLNLHINSLELGDSAVYFCASSHSPGAQVGELFFGEGSRLTVL.

In regard to this clonotype: One base away lies a much larger clone, so this may be a sequencing read error. This chain connects TRBV4-2 to TRBJ2-2; the match to TRBD2 covers 11 bases. Germline V CDR1 and CDR2: LGHNA, YNFKEQ. This CDR3 is 17 amino acids long. CDR3 sequence reads: CASSQESGLADTRELFF. The CDR3 DNA reads TGTGCCAGCAGCCAAGAATCGGGACTAGCGGACACCAGGGAGCTGTTTTTT.

As DNA, the CDR3 is TGTGCCAGCAGTGGACTGACAGGTTCCCCTTCTGGGGCCAACGTCCTGACTTTC. Its translation: CASSGLTGSPSGANVLTF. This rearrangement joins TRBV2 to TRBJ2-6; possible D gene TRBD1, 6 bases. This CDR3 is 18 amino acids long. Germline V CDR1 and CDR2: SNHLY, FYNNEI. Trimming removed 4 bases from V and 1 base from J, with 17 bases in between.

The V gene is TRBV24-1, the J gene TRBJ2-7; maybe TRBD1 (6 bases). V was pared by 3 bases and J by 1 base, with 9 bases between. Germline CDR1 is KGHDR and CDR2 is SFDVKD. The CDR3 loop spans 14 amino acids. CDR3 DNA sequence: TGTGCCACCAGTGATGGGGACACTTCCTACGAGCAGTACTTC. It yields the protein CATSDGDTSYEQYF.

Ten or more counts support this clonotype. CDR3 loop: CAWSGSGNTGELFF. CDR3 in DNA: TGTGCCTGGAGTGGGTCAGGGAACACCGGGGAGCTGTTTTTT. The chain links TRBV30 to TRBJ2-2; D gene uncertain. The V end lost 1 base, the J end lost 1 base, and 7 bases lay between the germline ends. The CDR3 runs to 14 residues. The germline gives CDR1 GTSNPN, CDR2 SVGIG (reference sequence). Looking up the rest from reference TRBV30 and TRBJ2-2 gives the full variable domain: SQTIHQWPATLVQPVGSPLSLECTVEGTSNPNLYWYRQAAGRGLQLLFYSVGIGQISSEVPQNLSASRPQDRQFILSSKKLLLSDSGFYLCAWSGSGNTGELFFGEGSRLTVL.

This clonotype was counted between two and nine times. This rearrangement joins TRBV5-1 to TRBJ2-3; D remains unclear. Germline V gives CDR1 SGHRS, CDR2 YFSETQ. CDR3 length equals 15 residues. V shed 3 bases and J shed 0 bases, with 11 bases lying between them. CDR3 protein: CASSSQMGSTDTQYF. CDR3 bases: TGCGCCAGCAGCTCCCAGATGGGTAGCACAGATACGCAGTATTTT.